The rows below give T cell receptor beta chains drawn from one sample of a study of post-analysis software for immune sequencing data. MiXCR was run by TCRdb on the PCR reads, yielding one entry per CDR3 protein. Here the sample spans about 540,000 distinct CDR3 sequences, around a third being singletons. Sequencing was carried out using blood. Source of these receptors: a girl younger than 18 with multiple sclerosis. Both conserved end residues are part of each CDR3. The order of the fields is CDR3 protein, CDR3 DNA, D gene, clone size, J gene, CDR3 length, V gene. The D gene is left open where the match is weak. The listing skips clone size in some rows; elsewhere it reads once, few, many or a size class.

CASSYPLRGNEQFF,TGTGCCAGCAGTTACCCCCTGCGGGGCAATGAGCAGTTCTTC,-,many,TRBJ2-1,14,TRBV6-6
CASSRLAGGLGTDEQFF,TGTGCCAGCAGCCGGCTAGCGGGGGGGTTAGGCACAGATGAGCAGTTCTTC,TRBD2,-,TRBJ2-1,17,TRBV3-1
CASTNLVTTEAFF,TGTGCCAGCACCAACTTGGTAACCACTGAAGCTTTCTTT,-,few,TRBJ1-1,13,TRBV6-5
CASSIRGGHSYEQYF,TGTGCCAGTAGTATACGAGGGGGCCACTCCTACGAGCAGTACTTC,TRBD1,-,TRBJ2-7,15,TRBV19
CSAREATFYGYTF,TGCAGTGCTAGAGAGGCGACCTTCTATGGCTACACCTTC,-,-,TRBJ1-2,13,TRBV20-1
CASSIAKGQPQHF,TGTGCCAGTAGTATAGCAAAAGGGCAGCCCCAGCATTTT,-,-,TRBJ1-5,13,TRBV19
CASSPRTSGARGGEQFF,TGTGCCAGCAGCCCTCGGACTAGCGGGGCCCGAGGGGGTGAGCAGTTCTTC,TRBD2,few,TRBJ2-1,17,TRBV11-3
CASRVSEGGSYEQYF,TGCGCCAGCAGGGTCTCAGAGGGGGGCTCCTACGAGCAGTACTTC,-,few,TRBJ2-7,15,TRBV5-1
CSARRSDIWNTEAFF,TGCAGTGCTAGAAGATCGGACATATGGAACACTGAAGCTTTCTTT,-,few,TRBJ1-1,15,TRBV20-1
CSGRYNEPYF,TGCAGCGGCCGGTACAATGAGCCGTACTTC,-,-,TRBJ2-5,10,TRBV29-1
CASSVTGLNTEAFF,TGTGCCAGCAGCGTAACAGGCCTGAACACTGAAGCTTTCTTT,-,few,TRBJ1-1,14,TRBV7-2
CSARGGPLYGYTF,TGCAGTGCTCGCGGGGGACCGCTCTATGGCTACACCTTC,-,-,TRBJ1-2,13,TRBV20-1
CAISDGGADIQYF,TGTGCCATCAGTGATGGGGGGGCGGACATTCAGTACTTC,-,few,TRBJ2-4,13,TRBV10-3
CASSQEGEGNTGELFF,TGCGCCAGCAGCCAAGAAGGGGAAGGAAACACCGGGGAGCTGTTTTTT,-,-,TRBJ2-2,16,TRBV4-1
CSARAYDRGETQYF,TGCAGTGCTAGAGCCTACGACAGGGGAGAGACCCAGTACTTC,TRBD1,-,TRBJ2-5,14,TRBV20-1
CASSIDVAAGGEQFF,TGTGCCAGTAGTATAGATGTTGCAGCGGGCGGTGAGCAGTTCTTC,-,few,TRBJ2-1,15,TRBV19
CASSLGRVYEQFF,TGTGCCAGCAGTTTAGGCAGGGTCTATGAGCAGTTCTTC,-,-,TRBJ2-1,13,TRBV12-3/TRBV12-4
CASSEPPGLPSDGELFF,TGTGCCAGCAGCGAACCTCCGGGACTACCCTCAGACGGGGAGCTGTTTTTT,TRBD2,-,TRBJ2-2,17,TRBV9
CSAKRLAGRDTQYF,TGCAGTGCCAAAAGACTAGCGGGGAGGGATACGCAGTATTTT,TRBD2,-,TRBJ2-3,14,TRBV20-1
CASSESGLNQPQHF,TGTGCCAGCAGTGAGTCGGGGCTCAATCAGCCCCAGCATTTT,-,once,TRBJ1-5,14,TRBV2
CASSSGPRRVQETQYF,TGTGCCAGCAGTTCGGGACCGCGAAGGGTACAAGAGACCCAGTACTTC,-,once,TRBJ2-5,16,TRBV2
CASSQPTWGNYGYTF,TGCGCCAGCAGCCAACCCACTTGGGGGAACTATGGCTACACCTTC,-,few,TRBJ1-2,15,TRBV4-1
CSVNSLTRDRIYEQYF,TGCAGCGTCAATTCCCTAACACGGGACAGGATCTACGAGCAGTACTTC,TRBD1,-,TRBJ2-7,16,TRBV29-1
CSVGVGVANYGYTF,TGCAGCGTTGGGGTAGGGGTGGCTAACTATGGCTACACCTTC,-,-,TRBJ1-2,14,TRBV29-1
CSAPDRVSGTNYGYTF,TGCAGTGCTCCCGACAGGGTTTCTGGCACTAACTATGGCTACACCTTC,TRBD1,few,TRBJ1-2,16,TRBV20-1
CASSEGLDTDTQYF,TGCGCCAGCAGTGAGGGGCTAGATACAGATACGCAGTATTTT,-,few,TRBJ2-3,14,TRBV10-1
CASSRDSSSYNEQFF,TGCGCCAGCAGCCGCGACAGTAGCTCCTACAATGAGCAGTTCTTC,-,once,TRBJ2-1,15,TRBV5-1
CASSLSRVNGELFF,TGTGCCAGCAGTCTATCCAGGGTGAACGGGGAGCTGTTTTTT,-,few,TRBJ2-2,14,TRBV7-2
CASSSGGGVGDTQYF,TGTGCCAGCAGCTCTGGCGGGGGGGTTGGAGATACGCAGTATTTT,TRBD2,-,TRBJ2-3,15,TRBV7-3
CSGRQRGYTF,TGCAGTGGGCGACAGCGGGGCTACACCTTC,-,-,TRBJ1-2,10,TRBV20-1
CASSLDFLRVAGELFF,TGTGCCAGCAGCTTGGACTTTTTAAGGGTCGCCGGGGAGCTGTTTTTT,-,many,TRBJ2-2,16,TRBV7-2
CSVEDDRHNEQFF,TGCAGCGTTGAGGACGACAGGCACAATGAGCAGTTCTTC,-,once,TRBJ2-1,13,TRBV29-1
CASSRRQVQTDTQYF,TGTGCCAGCAGCCGCCGGCAGGTCCAAACAGATACGCAGTATTTT,-,-,TRBJ2-3,15,TRBV7-9
CASSFRGGLEQFF,TGTGCCAGCAGCTTTCGGGGGGGCCTTGAGCAGTTCTTC,TRBD2,few,TRBJ2-1,13,TRBV5-6
CASSLVGGYNSPLHF,TGTGCCAGCAGCTTAGTCGGGGGTTATAATTCACCCCTCCACTTT,-,-,TRBJ1-6,15,TRBV7-2
CASSGAPDTDNEQFF,TGTGCCAGCAGCGGGGCGCCGGACACGGACAATGAGCAGTTCTTC,-,-,TRBJ2-1,15,TRBV5-4
CASSSTSGGGNNEQFF,TGTGCCAGCAGTAGCACTAGCGGGGGGGGAAACAATGAGCAGTTCTTC,TRBD2,many,TRBJ2-1,16,TRBV5-5
CASSEDWTGVSSYNEQFF,TGTGCCAGCAGTGAAGATTGGACAGGGGTCTCCTCCTACAATGAGCAGTTCTTC,TRBD1,few,TRBJ2-1,18,TRBV2
CAIMDPITGELFF,TGTGCCATTATGGACCCGATTACCGGGGAGCTGTTTTTT,-,-,TRBJ2-2,13,TRBV27
CASSHFNEQFF,TGCGCCAGCAGCCACTTCAATGAGCAGTTCTTC,-,-,TRBJ2-1,11,TRBV4-1